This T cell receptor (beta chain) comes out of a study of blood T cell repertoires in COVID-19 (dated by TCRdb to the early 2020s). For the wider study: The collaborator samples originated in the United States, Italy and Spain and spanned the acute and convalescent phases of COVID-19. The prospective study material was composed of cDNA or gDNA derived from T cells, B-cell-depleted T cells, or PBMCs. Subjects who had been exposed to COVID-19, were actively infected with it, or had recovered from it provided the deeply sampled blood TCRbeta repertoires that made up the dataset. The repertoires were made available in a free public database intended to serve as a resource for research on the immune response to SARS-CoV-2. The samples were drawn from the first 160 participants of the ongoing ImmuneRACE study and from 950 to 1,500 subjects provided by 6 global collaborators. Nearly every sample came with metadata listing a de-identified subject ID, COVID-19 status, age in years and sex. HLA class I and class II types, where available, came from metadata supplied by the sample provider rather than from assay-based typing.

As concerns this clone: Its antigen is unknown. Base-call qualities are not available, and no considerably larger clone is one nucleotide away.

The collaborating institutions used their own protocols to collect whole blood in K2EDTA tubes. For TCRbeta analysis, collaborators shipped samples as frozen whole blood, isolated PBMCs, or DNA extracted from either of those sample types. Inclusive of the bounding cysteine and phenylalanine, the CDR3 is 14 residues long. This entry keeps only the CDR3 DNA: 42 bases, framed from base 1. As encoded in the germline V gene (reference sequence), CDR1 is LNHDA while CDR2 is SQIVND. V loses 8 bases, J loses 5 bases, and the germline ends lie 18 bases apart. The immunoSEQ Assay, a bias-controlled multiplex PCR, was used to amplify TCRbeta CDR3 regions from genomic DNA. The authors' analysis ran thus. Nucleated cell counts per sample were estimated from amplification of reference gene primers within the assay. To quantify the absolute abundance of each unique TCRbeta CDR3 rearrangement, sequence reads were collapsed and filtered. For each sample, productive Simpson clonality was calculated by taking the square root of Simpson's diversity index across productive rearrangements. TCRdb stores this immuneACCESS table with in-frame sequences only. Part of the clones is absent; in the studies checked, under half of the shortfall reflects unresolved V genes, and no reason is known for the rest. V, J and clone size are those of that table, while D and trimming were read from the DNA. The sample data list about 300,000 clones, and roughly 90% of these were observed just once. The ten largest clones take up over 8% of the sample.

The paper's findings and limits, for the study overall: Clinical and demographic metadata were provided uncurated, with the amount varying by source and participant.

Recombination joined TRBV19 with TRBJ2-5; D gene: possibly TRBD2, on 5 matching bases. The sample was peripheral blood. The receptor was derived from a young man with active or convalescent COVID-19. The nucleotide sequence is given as TGTGCCAGTGGAAAGCCGGGGAATGGGGAGACCCAGTACTTC. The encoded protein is CASGKPGNGETQYF.